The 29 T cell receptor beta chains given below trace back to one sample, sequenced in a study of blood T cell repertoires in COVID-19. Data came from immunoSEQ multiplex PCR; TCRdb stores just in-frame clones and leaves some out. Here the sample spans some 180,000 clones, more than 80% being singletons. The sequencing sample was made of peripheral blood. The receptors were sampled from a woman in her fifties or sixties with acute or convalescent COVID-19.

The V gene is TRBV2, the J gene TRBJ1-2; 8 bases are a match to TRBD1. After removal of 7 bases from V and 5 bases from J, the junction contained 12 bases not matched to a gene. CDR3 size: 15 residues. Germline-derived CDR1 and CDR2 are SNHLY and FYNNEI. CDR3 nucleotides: TGTGCCAGCAACAGGGACAGGACCCCCCTATATGGCTACACCTTC. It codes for CASNRDRTPLYGYTF.

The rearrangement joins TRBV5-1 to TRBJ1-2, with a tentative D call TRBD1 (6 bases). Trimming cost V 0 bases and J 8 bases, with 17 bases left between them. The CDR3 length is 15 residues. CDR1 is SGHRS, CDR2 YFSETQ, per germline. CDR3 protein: CASSLEGQGSGGYTF. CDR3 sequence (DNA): TGCGCCAGCAGCTTGGAGGGTCAGGGGTCGGGCGGCTACACCTTC.

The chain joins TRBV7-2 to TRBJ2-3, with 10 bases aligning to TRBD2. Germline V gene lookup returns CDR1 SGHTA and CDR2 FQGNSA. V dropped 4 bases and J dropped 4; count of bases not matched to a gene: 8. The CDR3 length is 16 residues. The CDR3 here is CASSSPASGRPDTQYF. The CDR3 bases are TGTGCCAGCAGCTCTCCCGCTAGCGGGAGACCAGATACGCAGTATTTT. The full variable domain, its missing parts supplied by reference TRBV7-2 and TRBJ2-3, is GAGVSQSPSNKVTEKGKDVELRCDPISGHTALYWYRQSLGQGLEFLIYFQGNSAPDKSGLPSDRFSAERTGGSVSTLTIQRTQQEDSAVYLCASSSPASGRPDTQYFGPGTRLTVL.

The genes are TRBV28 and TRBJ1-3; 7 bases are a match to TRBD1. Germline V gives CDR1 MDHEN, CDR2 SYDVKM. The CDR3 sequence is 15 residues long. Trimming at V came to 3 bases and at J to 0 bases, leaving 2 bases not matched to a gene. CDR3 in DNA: TGTGCCAGCAGTTTCACAGGGGTCTCTGGAAACACCATATATTTT. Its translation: CASSFTGVSGNTIYF.

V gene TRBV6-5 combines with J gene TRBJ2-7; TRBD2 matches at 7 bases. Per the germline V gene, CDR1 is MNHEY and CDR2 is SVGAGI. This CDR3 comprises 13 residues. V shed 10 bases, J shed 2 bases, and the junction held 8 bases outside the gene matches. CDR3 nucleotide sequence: TGTGCCACCATACTAGCGAACCCCTACGAGCAGTACGTC. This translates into CATILANPYEQYV.

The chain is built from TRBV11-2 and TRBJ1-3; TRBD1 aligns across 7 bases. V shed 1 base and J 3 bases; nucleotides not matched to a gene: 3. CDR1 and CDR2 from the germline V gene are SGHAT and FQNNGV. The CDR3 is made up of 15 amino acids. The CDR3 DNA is TGTGCCAGCAGCTTAGCGGCAGGGGGTGGAAACACCATATATTTT. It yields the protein CASSLAAGGGNTIYF.

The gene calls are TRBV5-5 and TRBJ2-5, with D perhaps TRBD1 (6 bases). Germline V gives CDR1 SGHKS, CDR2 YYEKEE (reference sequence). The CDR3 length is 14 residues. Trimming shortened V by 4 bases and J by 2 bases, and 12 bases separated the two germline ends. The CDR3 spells CASSPWTVQETQYF. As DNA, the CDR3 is TGTGCCAGCAGCCCATGGACAGTTCAAGAGACCCAGTACTTC.

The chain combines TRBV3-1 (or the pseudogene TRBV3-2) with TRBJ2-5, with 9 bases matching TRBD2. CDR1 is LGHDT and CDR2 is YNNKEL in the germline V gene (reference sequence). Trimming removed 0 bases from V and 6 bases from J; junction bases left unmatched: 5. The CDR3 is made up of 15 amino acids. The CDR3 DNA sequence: TGTGCCAGCAGCCAAGAAGGACTAGCGAGGAAGACCCAGTACTTC. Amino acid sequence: CASSQEGLARKTQYF.

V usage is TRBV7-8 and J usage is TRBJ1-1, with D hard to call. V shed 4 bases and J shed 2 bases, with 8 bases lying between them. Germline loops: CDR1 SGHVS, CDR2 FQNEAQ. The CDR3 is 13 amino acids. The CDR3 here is CASSSQFNTEAFF. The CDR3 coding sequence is TGTGCCAGCAGCTCCCAATTTAACACTGAAGCTTTCTTT.

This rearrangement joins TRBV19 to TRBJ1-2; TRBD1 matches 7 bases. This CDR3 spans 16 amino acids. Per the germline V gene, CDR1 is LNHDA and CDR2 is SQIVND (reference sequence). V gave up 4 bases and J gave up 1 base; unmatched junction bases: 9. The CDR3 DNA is TGTGCCAGTAGTAACTACCCGGGACAGCTTAACTATGGCTACACCTTC. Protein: CASSNYPGQLNYGYTF.

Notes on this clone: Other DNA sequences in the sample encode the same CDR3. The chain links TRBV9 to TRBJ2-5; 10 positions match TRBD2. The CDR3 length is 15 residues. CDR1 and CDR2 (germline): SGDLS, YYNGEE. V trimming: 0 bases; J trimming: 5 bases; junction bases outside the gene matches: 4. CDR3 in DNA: TGTGCCAGCAGCGTAGAAGCGGGAGGGCGCGAGACCCAGTACTTC. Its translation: CASSVEAGGRETQYF.

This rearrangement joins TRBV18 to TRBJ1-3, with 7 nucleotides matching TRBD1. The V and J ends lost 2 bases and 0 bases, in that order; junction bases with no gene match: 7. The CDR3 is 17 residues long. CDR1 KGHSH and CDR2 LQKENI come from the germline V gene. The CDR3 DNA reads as TGTGCCAGCTCACCAATGGCCGGGACAGCCTCTGGAAACACCATATATTTT. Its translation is CASSPMAGTASGNTIYF.

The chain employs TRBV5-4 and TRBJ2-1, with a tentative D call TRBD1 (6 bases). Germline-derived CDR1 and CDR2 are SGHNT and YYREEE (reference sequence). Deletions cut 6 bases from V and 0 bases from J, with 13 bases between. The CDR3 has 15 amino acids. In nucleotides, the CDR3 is TGTGCCAGCACCCTCCAGGGGAGCTCCTACAATGAGCAGTTCTTC. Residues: CASTLQGSSYNEQFF.

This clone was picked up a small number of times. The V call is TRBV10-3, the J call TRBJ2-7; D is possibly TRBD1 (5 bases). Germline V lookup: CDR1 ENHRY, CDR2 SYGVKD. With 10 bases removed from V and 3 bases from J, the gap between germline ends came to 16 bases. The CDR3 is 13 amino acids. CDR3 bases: TGTGCCAGGCCTCCTCTTGACAGCTACGAGCAGTACTTC. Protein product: CARPPLDSYEQYF.

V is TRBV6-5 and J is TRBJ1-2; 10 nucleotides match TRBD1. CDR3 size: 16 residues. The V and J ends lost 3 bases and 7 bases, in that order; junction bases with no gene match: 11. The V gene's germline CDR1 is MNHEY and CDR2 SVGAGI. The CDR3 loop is CASSYGTGEERGGYTF. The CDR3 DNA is TGTGCCAGCAGTTATGGGACAGGGGAGGAGCGAGGTGGCTACACCTTC.

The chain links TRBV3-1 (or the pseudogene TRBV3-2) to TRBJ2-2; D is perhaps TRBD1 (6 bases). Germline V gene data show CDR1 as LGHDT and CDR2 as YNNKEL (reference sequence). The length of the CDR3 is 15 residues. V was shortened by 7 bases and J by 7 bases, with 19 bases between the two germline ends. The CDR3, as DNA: TGTGCCAGCACGAAAGCAGGGGTTTGGGTCGGGGAGCTGTTTTTT. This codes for CASTKAGVWVGELFF.

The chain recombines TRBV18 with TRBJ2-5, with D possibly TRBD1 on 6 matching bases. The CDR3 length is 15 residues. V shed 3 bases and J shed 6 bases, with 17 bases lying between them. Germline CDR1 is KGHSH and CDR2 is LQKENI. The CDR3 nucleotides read TGTGCCAGCTCACCCCGCCGGGACAATGGACAGACCCAGTACTTC. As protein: CASSPRRDNGQTQYF. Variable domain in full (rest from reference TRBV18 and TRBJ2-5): NAGVMQNPRHLVRRRGQEARLRCSPMKGHSHVYWYRQLPEEGLKFMVYLQKENIIDESGMPKERFSAEFPKEGPSILRIQQVVRGDSAAYFCASSPRRDNGQTQYFGPGTRLLVL.

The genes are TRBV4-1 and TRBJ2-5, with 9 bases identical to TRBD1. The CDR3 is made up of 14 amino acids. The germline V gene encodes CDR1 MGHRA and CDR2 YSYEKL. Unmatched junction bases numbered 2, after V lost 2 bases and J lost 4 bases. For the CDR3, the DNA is TGCGCCAGCAGCCAAATGGACAGGGGAGAGACCCAGTACTTC. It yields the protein CASSQMDRGETQYF.

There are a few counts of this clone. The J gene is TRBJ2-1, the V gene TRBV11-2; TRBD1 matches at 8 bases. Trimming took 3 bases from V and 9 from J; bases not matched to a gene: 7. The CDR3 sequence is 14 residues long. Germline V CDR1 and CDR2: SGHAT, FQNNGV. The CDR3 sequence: CASSLDRVLGEQFF. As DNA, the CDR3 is TGTGCCAGCAGCTTGGACAGGGTACTGGGTGAGCAGTTCTTC.

DNA of the CDR3: TGTGCCAGCAGCCAAGATCCAGTCGAGGGATTTAGCGGGAGTTTAAATGAGCAGTTCTTC. It is translated as CASSQDPVEGFSGSLNEQFF. The genes are TRBV14 and TRBJ2-1; 9 nucleotides line up with TRBD2. Germline assignment: CDR1 SGHDN and CDR2 FVKESK. The J segment lost 7 bases and the V segment lost 0 bases, leaving 19 bases of the junction unmatched. The CDR3 runs to 20 residues.

This CDR3 is CASGPSGAANEKLFF. The CDR3 nucleotides are TGTGCTAGTGGCCCCTCCGGCGCGGCTAATGAAAAACTGTTTTTT. The V call is TRBV12-5, the J call TRBJ1-4; no clear D gene. CDR3 size: 15 residues. V shed 6 bases and J shed 3 bases, with 14 bases lying between them. Per germline, CDR1 LGHNT and CDR2 FRNRAP.

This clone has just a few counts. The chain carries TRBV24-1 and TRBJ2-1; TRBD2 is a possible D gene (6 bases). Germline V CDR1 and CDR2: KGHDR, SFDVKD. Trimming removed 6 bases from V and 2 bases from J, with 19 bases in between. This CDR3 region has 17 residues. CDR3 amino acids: CATSSPAGTGAYNEQFF. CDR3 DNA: TGTGCCACCAGTTCCCCGGCCGGGACGGGAGCCTACAATGAGCAGTTCTTC.

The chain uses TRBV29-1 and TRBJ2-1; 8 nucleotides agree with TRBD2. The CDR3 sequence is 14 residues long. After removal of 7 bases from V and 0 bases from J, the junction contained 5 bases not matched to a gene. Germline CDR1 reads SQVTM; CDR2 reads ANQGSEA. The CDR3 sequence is CSGVAGSSYNEQFF. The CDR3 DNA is TGCAGCGGAGTAGCGGGGAGCTCCTACAATGAGCAGTTCTTC.

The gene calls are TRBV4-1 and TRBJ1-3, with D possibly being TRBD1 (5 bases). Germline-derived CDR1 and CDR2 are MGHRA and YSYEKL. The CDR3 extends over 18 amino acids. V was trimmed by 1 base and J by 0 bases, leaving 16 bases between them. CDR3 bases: TGCGCCAGCAGCCAAGCCGGGGGGGGGATTGACTCTGGAAACACCATATATTTT. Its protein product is CASSQAGGGIDSGNTIYF.

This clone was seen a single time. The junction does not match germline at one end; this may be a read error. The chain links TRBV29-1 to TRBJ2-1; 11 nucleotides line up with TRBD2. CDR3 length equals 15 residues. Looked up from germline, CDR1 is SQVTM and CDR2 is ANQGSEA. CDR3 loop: CSAGASGRIYSEQFF. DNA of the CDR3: TGCAGCGCTGGGGCTAGCGGGAGGATATACAGTGAGCAGTTCTTC.

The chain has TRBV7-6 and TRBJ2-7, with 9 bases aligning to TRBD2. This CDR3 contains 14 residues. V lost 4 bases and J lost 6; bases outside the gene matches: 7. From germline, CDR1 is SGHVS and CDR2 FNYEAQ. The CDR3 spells CASSSSGTSSEQYF. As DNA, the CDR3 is TGTGCCAGCAGCTCCTCCGGGACTAGCAGCGAGCAGTACTTC. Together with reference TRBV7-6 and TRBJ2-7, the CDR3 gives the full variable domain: GAGVSQSPRYKVTKRGQDVALRCDPISGHVSLYWYRQALGQGPEFLTYFNYEAQQDKSGLPNDRFSAERPEGSISTLTIQRTEQRDSAMYRCASSSSGTSSEQYFGPGTRLTVT.

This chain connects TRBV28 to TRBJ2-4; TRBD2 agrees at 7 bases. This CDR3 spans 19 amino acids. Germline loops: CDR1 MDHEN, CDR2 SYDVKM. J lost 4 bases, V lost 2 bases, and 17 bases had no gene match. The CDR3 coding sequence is TGTGCCAGCAGTTTAGTTGGTAGCGGGCTTATCCTCGGTAAAAACATTCAGTACTTC. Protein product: CASSLVGSGLILGKNIQYF.

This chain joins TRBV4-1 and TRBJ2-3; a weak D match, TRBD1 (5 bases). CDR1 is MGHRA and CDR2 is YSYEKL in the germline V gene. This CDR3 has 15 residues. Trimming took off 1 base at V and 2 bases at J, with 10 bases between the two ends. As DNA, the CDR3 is TGCGCCAGCAGCCAAGCGCCCAGGGCCACAGATACGCAGTATTTT. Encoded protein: CASSQAPRATDTQYF.

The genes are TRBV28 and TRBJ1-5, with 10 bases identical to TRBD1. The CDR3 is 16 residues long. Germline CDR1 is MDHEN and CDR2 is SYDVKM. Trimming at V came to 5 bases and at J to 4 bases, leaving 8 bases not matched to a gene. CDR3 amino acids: CASSPISGQGNQPQHF. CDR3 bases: TGTGCCAGCAGTCCGATATCGGGACAGGGGAATCAGCCCCAGCATTTT.